The next 11 T cell receptor beta chains were all read from a single sample in a study of T cells in Graves' hyperthyroidism and ophthalmopathy. Researchers took RNA transcripts and amplified the TCR beta CDR3 regions from them. HTBI primers were the set used in a first-round RT-PCR of the TCR CDR3. In TCRdb, the multiplex PCR reads were re-called with MiXCR into one record per CDR3 protein. The repertoire holds approximately 640,000 distinct CDR3 sequences, with nearly 45% as singletons. Material for sequencing was peripheral blood or thyroid tissue (not recorded which). These receptors came from an adult man with Graves' disease, either hyperthyroidism or ophthalmopathy (not recorded which).

This clonotype has at least ten counts. This chain connects TRBV25-1 to TRBJ1-1; no definite D call. The CDR3 extends over 12 amino acids. CDR1 is MGHDK and CDR2 is SYGVNS in the germline V gene. The V and J ends lost 3 bases and 3 bases respectively, with 5 bases between them. CDR3 protein: CASSDRYTEAFF. In DNA, the CDR3 is TGTGCCAGCAGTGATAGGTACACTGAAGCTTTCTTT.

This clonotype appeared many times. The chain joins TRBV10-2 to TRBJ1-1; D uncertain. Germline lookup yields CDR1 WSHSY and CDR2 SAAADI. Trimming removed 4 bases from V and 3 bases from J, with 9 bases in between. CDR3 length: 13 amino acids. The CDR3 nucleotides are TGCGCCAGCAGTGGACACTGGGACACTGAAGCTTTCTTT. This sequence encodes CASSGHWDTEAFF.

The J gene is TRBJ1-5, the V gene TRBV7-2, with D unresolved. Germline V lookup: CDR1 SGHTA, CDR2 FQGNSA. The ends were cut back, 5 bases at V and 1 base at J, with 12 bases in the middle. The CDR3 consists of 15 residues. The CDR3 reads CASSQERASNQPQHF. The CDR3, as DNA: TGTGCCAGCAGCCAAGAAAGGGCCAGCAATCAGCCCCAGCATTTT.

V and J are TRBV29-1 and TRBJ1-4; a possible D gene is TRBD1 (6 bases). Trimming cost V 3 bases and J 6 bases, with 14 bases left between them. Germline V CDR1 and CDR2: SQVTM, ANQGSEA. This CDR3 spans 14 amino acids. CDR3 amino acids: CSVETYRQDEKLFF. As DNA, the CDR3 is TGCAGCGTTGAGACCTACCGACAGGATGAAAAACTGTTTTTT.

This clonotype was seen ten or more times. The chain uses TRBV7-8 and TRBJ1-1; D is ambiguous. Germline V gene lookup returns CDR1 SGHVS and CDR2 FQNEAQ. Deletions cut 7 bases from V and 10 bases from J, with 13 bases between. The CDR3 has 11 amino acids. In DNA, the CDR3 is TGTGCCAGCACCTTCGAAGGTACAGCTTTCTTT. It is translated as CASTFEGTAFF.

Ten or more counts support this clonotype. The rearrangement joins TRBV29-1 to TRBJ2-2; D remains unclear. The V end lost 4 bases, the J end lost 4 bases, and 4 bases lay between the germline ends. The CDR3 contains 11 residues. The germline gives CDR1 SQVTM, CDR2 ANQGSEA. Written as DNA, the CDR3 is TGCAGCGTTGGCGGCACCGGGGAGCTGTTTTTT. Protein product: CSVGGTGELFF.

The chain carries TRBV5-1 and TRBJ2-5; D unclear. Trimming took 0 bases from V and 3 from J, leaving 6 bases between them. Germline CDR1 is SGHRS and CDR2 is YFSETQ. CDR3 length equals 13 residues. CDR3 coding DNA: TGCGCCAGCAGCTTGGAGCTAGAAGAGACCCAGTACTTC. This codes for CASSLELEETQYF.

This rearrangement joins TRBV9 to TRBJ2-7, with no clear D. There are 12 residues in the CDR3. The germline V gene has CDR1 SGDLS and CDR2 YYNGEE. V was cut by 2 bases and J by 0 bases, with 3 bases left in between. CDR3 sequence (DNA): TGTGCCAGCAGCGTGTTCTCCTACGAGCAGTACTTC. Its protein is CASSVFSYEQYF.

This clonotype was counted ten times or more. This chain uses TRBV24-1 with TRBJ1-2; D perhaps matches TRBD1 (6 bases). Trimming cost V 3 bases and J 4 bases, with 11 bases left between them. This CDR3 is 14 amino acids long. Germline assignment: CDR1 KGHDR and CDR2 SFDVKD. This CDR3 reads CATSDPRDIYGYTF. The CDR3 DNA follows: TGTGCCACCAGTGATCCACGGGACATCTATGGCTACACCTTC.

As regards this clonotype: This may be a read error: a much more frequent sequence differs by one nucleotide. The chain is built from TRBV7-2 and TRBJ1-5, with D possibly matching TRBD1 (5 bases). CDR3 size: 13 residues. V shed 5 bases and J shed 3 bases, with 8 bases lying between them. Germline values: CDR1 SGHTA, CDR2 FQGNSA. CDR3: CASSPGNNQPQHF. CDR3 nucleotides: TGTGCCAGCAGCCCAGGGAACAATCAGCCCCAGCATTTT.

This sequence joins TRBV20-1 and TRBJ2-5, with TRBD1 matching over 10 bases. CDR3 length: 14 amino acids. CDR1 is DFQATT and CDR2 is SNEGSKA in the germline V gene (reference sequence). The J segment lost 9 bases and the V segment lost 5 bases, leaving 12 bases of the junction unmatched. The CDR3: CSAAPGQGIQPQYF. DNA of the CDR3: TGCAGTGCTGCGCCGGGACAGGGGATTCAGCCCCAGTACTTC.